This T cell receptor (beta chain) was captured in a study of T cell clonality in common variable immunodeficiency. This clone was seen many times. The read ends 3 residues early relative to the CDR3; the germline J gene fills the gap. Assay: immunoSEQ multiplex PCR; the TCRdb copy retains only in-frame clones and omits some. The sample has tens of thousands of clones, none seen only once; the top ten hold 3.8%. V was clipped by 7 bases and J by 6 bases, with 13 bases between them. Germline V gives CDR1 SEHNR, CDR2 FQNEAQ (reference sequence). The CDR3 extends over 13 amino acids. The receptor's source is a person aged 18 to 69 in good health. V and J are TRBV7-9 and TRBJ2-1; perhaps TRBD1 as D (5 bases). The sequencing input was peripheral blood mononuclear cells. The part of the CDR3 DNA that was read is TGTGCCAGCACCCCCTGGGGCATCAATGAG. Its protein is CASTPWGINE. The entire CDR3 protein reads CASTPWGINEQFF.